The clone carrying this T cell receptor beta chain came up once. Version v3.0 of the immunoSEQ assay was performed at survey level. For every sample, sequencing targeted about 35,000-50,000 T-cell genomes. The protocol was immunoSEQ multiplex PCR, while the TCRdb copy is restricted to in-frame clones and leaves out a portion. Of about 27,000 clones listed, 79% are singletons. The sample is drawn from a study of long-term antiretroviral therapy in people with HIV. There are 17 residues in the CDR3. Trimming removed 2 bases from V and 0 bases from J; junction bases left unmatched: 5. Germline V gene sequence: CDR1 KGHSH, CDR2 LQKENI.

The V and J genes are TRBV18 and TRBJ2-1, with 9 positions matching TRBD2. This receptor was obtained from a man aged 25-45 years with HIV. Sequencing used unsorted PBMCs, obtained 2.1 years after starting antiretroviral therapy. In DNA, the CDR3 is TGTGCCAGCTCACCAAGGAGCGGGGGGAACTCCTACAATGAGCAGTTCTTC. Its translation: CASSPRSGGNSYNEQFF.